This T cell receptor (beta chain) was identified during a study of blood T cell repertoires in COVID-19 (dated by TCRdb to 2019 to 2021). For context, the study as a whole: Samples from collaborators originated in the United States, Italy and Spain and spanned both the acute and convalescent phases of COVID-19. The material from the prospective study consisted of cDNA or gDNA derived from T cells, B-cell-depleted T cells, or PBMCs. Subjects who had been exposed to COVID-19, were actively infected with it, or had recovered from it provided the deeply sampled blood TCRbeta repertoires that made up the dataset. A freely available public database, intended as a resource for researchers studying the immune response to SARS-CoV-2, is where the repertoires were released. The samples were drawn from two sources: the first 160 participants of the ongoing ImmuneRACE study, and fewer than 1,500 subjects contributed by 6 global collaborators. Sample metadata almost always included a de-identified subject ID, COVID-19 status, age in years and sex. Where available, HLA class I and class II types were taken from metadata supplied by the sample provider and were not determined by assay-based typing.

TCRbeta CDR3 regions were amplified from genomic DNA using the immunoSEQ Assay, a bias-controlled multiplex PCR. Per the authors' processing: The number of nucleated cells in each sample was estimated by amplification of reference gene primers within the assay. To quantify the absolute abundance of each unique TCRbeta CDR3 rearrangement, sequence reads were collapsed and filtered. For each sample, productive Simpson clonality was calculated as the square root of Simpson's diversity index across productive rearrangements. Sourced from immuneACCESS, this table was stored by TCRdb with only in-frame sequences that have V and J called. A share of the clones is absent; for the studies checked, an unresolved V gene accounts for under half, and the remainder has no known explanation. That table furnishes V, J and clone size, whereas the DNA furnished D and trimming. A total of 150,000 to 200,000 clones appear in this sample, 87% of them only once. The top ten clones comprise around a fifth of the sample.

Each collaborating institution followed its own protocols to collect whole blood in K2EDTA tubes. For TCRbeta analysis, collaborators shipped samples as frozen whole blood, isolated PBMCs, or DNA extracted from either of those sample types. Results the study describes overall, beyond this receptor: The quantity of clinical and demographic metadata differed by source and by participant and was supplied without curation.

Note on this clone: The antigen this receptor binds is unknown. The record has no base qualities; no much larger clone is one base away.

The CDR3 has 16 amino acids, counting the end cysteine and phenylalanine. The only DNA kept is the CDR3, 48 bases in frame from the first base. CDR1 and CDR2, looked up from the germline V gene, are SGHDN and FVKESK. Trimming removed 3 bases from V and 2 bases from J; the gene matches leave 9 bases unexplained. The sample comprised peripheral blood. The chain uses TRBV14 and TRBJ1-1, with TRBD1 identical over 7 junction bases. This TCR came from a man in his sixties with active or convalescent COVID-19. The sequenced DNA is TGTGCCAGCAGCCACCTGGGCCGAGGGGGCAACACTGAAGCTTTCTTT. This translates into CASSHLGRGGNTEAFF.